This is a list of T cell receptor beta chains from one sample in a study of T cell responses to AZD1222 COVID-19 vaccine. Assay used: immunoSEQ multiplex PCR; TCRdb lists only in-frame clones, some missing. The profile shows approximately 100,000 clones, around nine tenths of them singletons. The specimen comprised peripheral blood, sampled on day 0 of AZD1222 vaccination. These receptors all come from an adult in good health. CDR3s include the opening cysteine and the closing phenylalanine or tryptophan. D genes are given only for firm matches. Part of the rows lack a size; the others show once, few, many or a class for expanded clones.

TGTGCCAGCAGTTCTGCCGGGGCGAATTCACCCCTCCACTTT	CASSSAGANSPLHF	-	14	TRBV28	-	TRBJ1-6
TGCGCCAGCAGCCGGACAGGGGAGGCCGTTAATGAAAAACTGTTTTTT	CASSRTGEAVNEKLFF	-	16	TRBV5-1	TRBD1	TRBJ1-4
TGTGCCAGCTCTCCGGGGGGGGTCGGCTACACCTTC	CASSPGGVGYTF	-	12	TRBV18	-	TRBJ1-2
TGTGCCGGTGAAGGGTTCAGAGGAAACACCATATATTTT	CAGEGFRGNTIYF	-	13	TRBV30	-	TRBJ1-3
TGTGCCAGCAGCCTTTCTAGCGGGAGCTCCTACAATGAGCAGTTCTTC	CASSLSSGSSYNEQFF	-	16	TRBV21-1	-	TRBJ2-1
TGTGCCAGCAGCAGGGGACAGGGGGCGGAGTATGGCTACACCTTC	CASSRGQGAEYGYTF	-	15	TRBV7-9	TRBD1	TRBJ1-2
TGTGCCAGTAGTATAGAGAGTAGGGGGACCCAGTACTTC	CASSIESRGTQYF	-	13	TRBV19	-	TRBJ2-5
TGTGCCAGCAGCCAAGAAAAGGGTAGCGGGAGGCCCGTTTCCTACGAGCAGTACTTC	CASSQEKGSGRPVSYEQYF	-	19	TRBV14	TRBD2	TRBJ2-7
TGCGCCAGCAGAGACAGGACCGCTAACTATGGCTACACCTTC	CASRDRTANYGYTF	-	14	TRBV10-1	-	TRBJ1-2
TGTGCCAGCAGGACCGACTCCTCCGGCTCACCCCTCCACTTT	CASRTDSSGSPLHF	-	14	TRBV5-6	-	TRBJ1-6
TGTGCCATCAGTGAGTCCCCCGGGGGGCGGGAGACCCAGTACTTC	CAISESPGGRETQYF	-	15	TRBV10-3	-	TRBJ2-5
TGTGCCAGCAGTTTCCCGATAATGGGGACGGGACAAGAGACCCAGTACTTC	CASSFPIMGTGQETQYF	-	17	TRBV27	-	TRBJ2-5
TGTGCCAGTAGTATTCCCATGGTCCGCAGCTCCTACAATGAGCAGTTCTTC	CASSIPMVRSSYNEQFF	-	17	TRBV19	-	TRBJ2-1
TGTGCCAGTAGACGGGACAGGGGGACCGGGGAGCTGTTTTTT	CASRRDRGTGELFF	-	14	TRBV19	TRBD1	TRBJ2-2
TGTGCCAGCTCACCAGGACAGGGGGGGGAGACCCAGTACTTC	CASSPGQGGETQYF	-	14	TRBV18	TRBD1	TRBJ2-5
TGTGCCAGCAGCCCTAGGTGGGGAGCTGAAGCTTTCTTT	CASSPRWGAEAFF	-	13	TRBV28	-	TRBJ1-1
TGTGCCAGCAGCTTGGAAGGGGTTAGCAATCAGCCCCAGCATTTT	CASSLEGVSNQPQHF	-	15	TRBV5-5	-	TRBJ1-5
TGCGCCAGCAGCTTGGGGGTTAACGGGGCCACAGATACGCAGTATTTT	CASSLGVNGATDTQYF	-	16	TRBV5-1	-	TRBJ2-3
TGTGCCACCAGCAGAGACAAGCATGGCACAGATACGCAGTATTTT	CATSRDKHGTDTQYF	few	15	TRBV15	-	TRBJ2-3
TGTGCCAGCAGCCTAGTTGTCACAGATACGCAGTATTTT	CASSLVVTDTQYF	-	13	TRBV7-8	-	TRBJ2-3
TGTGCCACCCGGGACAGGGGATTGGGAAACACCATATATTTT	CATRDRGLGNTIYF	few	14	TRBV6-5	TRBD1	TRBJ1-3
TGCGCCAGCAGCCAAGCCCACGGCAGGGGGCTCAACGAGCAGTACTTC	CASSQAHGRGLNEQYF	-	16	TRBV4-3	TRBD1	TRBJ2-7
TGTGCCAGCAGCCATACGCGCACCTCCGGGACAGCTAATTCACCCCTCCACTTT	CASSHTRTSGTANSPLHF	-	18	TRBV3-1/TRBV3-2	TRBD1	TRBJ1-6
TGTGCCAGCAGCTTAGGGGGACCTAACACTGAAGCTTTCTTT	CASSLGGPNTEAFF	-	14	TRBV7-2	-	TRBJ1-1
TGTGCCAGCAGCTTCGACAGGACTAACTATGGCTACACCTTC	CASSFDRTNYGYTF	-	14	TRBV5-4	-	TRBJ1-2
TGTGCCAGCAGCCCGACAGGGGGGGAGACCCAGTACTTC	CASSPTGGETQYF	once	13	TRBV7-9	TRBD1	TRBJ2-5
TGTGCCATCAGTCCACAGGGGGATGCGCTTATTAACTATGGCTACACCTTC	CAISPQGDALINYGYTF	once	17	TRBV10-3	TRBD1	TRBJ1-2
TGTGCCAGCAGCTCCCAGGGGAATGAAAAACTGTTTTTT	CASSSQGNEKLFF	-	13	TRBV7-2	-	TRBJ1-4
TGCAGCGGGTACAGGGCAATGAACACTGAAGCTTTCTTT	CSGYRAMNTEAFF	once	13	TRBV29-1	-	TRBJ1-1
TGCGCCAGCAGCTTGGTATCTAGAAAGCGGGTCTACAATGAGCAGTTCTTC	CASSLVSRKRVYNEQFF	-	17	TRBV5-1	-	TRBJ2-1
TGCGCCAGCAGCCAAGACCAAAACAGCCACATGAACACTGAAGCTTTCTTT	CASSQDQNSHMNTEAFF	-	17	TRBV4-1	-	TRBJ1-1
TGTGCCTGGAGTGGAGGACAGGGGGCTTCGAATGGCTACACCTTC	CAWSGGQGASNGYTF	-	15	TRBV30	TRBD1	TRBJ1-2
TGTGCCAGCAAGCAGCGGGACTCCTACGAGCAGTACTTC	CASKQRDSYEQYF	-	13	TRBV27	TRBD2	TRBJ2-7
TGTGCCAGCAGTTACTCCGGACTTAGTACCGAGCAGTTCTTC	CASSYSGLSTEQFF	-	14	TRBV6-2/TRBV6-3	-	TRBJ2-1
TGTGCCATCAGTTCCCCGGACAAAAGCTCCTACGAGCAGTACTTC	CAISSPDKSSYEQYF	-	15	TRBV10-3	-	TRBJ2-7
TGCGCCAGCAGCTTGGCGGCTAGCGGGACCCAAGAGACCCAGTACTTC	CASSLAASGTQETQYF	-	16	TRBV5-1	TRBD2	TRBJ2-5
TGTGCCAGCAGTGTTCCGGATCGGCAGTACTTC	CASSVPDRQYF	-	11	TRBV2	-	TRBJ2-7
TGTGCCAGCAGAGTAGCGGGAGGTGTAAGTGAGCAGTTCTTC	CASRVAGGVSEQFF	-	14	TRBV6-5	TRBD2	TRBJ2-1
TGTGCCAGCAGGGGACTGGTCGCGGCCTACGAGCAGTACTTC	CASRGLVAAYEQYF	once	14	TRBV2	-	TRBJ2-7
TGTGCCAGCAGCCCCAGAGGGGGGACTAGCGGCAACTCAAAGCAGTTCTTC	CASSPRGGTSGNSKQFF	-	17	TRBV9	TRBD2	TRBJ2-1
TGTGCCGGCAGCTTAGCAGGGGCCGCATCCTACGAGCAGTACTTC	CAGSLAGAASYEQYF	-	15	TRBV7-2	-	TRBJ2-7
TGTGCCAGCAGCTTGGAGGGGTCAGGGCGGGTGATAGGCTACACCTTC	CASSLEGSGRVIGYTF	-	16	TRBV5-6	-	TRBJ1-2